This T cell receptor beta chain stems from a study of tumor and adjacent non-tumor tissue in lung cancer. Study in general: Patients comprised 12 adenocarcinoma, a couple of squamous cell carcinoma and 1 small cell lung cancer. The patients, around 10 men and 5 or 6 women, were about 30 to 85 with stage I to III disease. Notes on the study in general: Tumor tissue had significantly higher TCR diversity than normal lung.

The template was RNA from unsorted bulk tissue. With regard to this clonotype: Its antigen remains unknown.

The CDR3 runs to 13 residues. Germline V gene data show CDR1 as SQVTM and CDR2 as ANQGSEA. The V and J ends lost 8 bases and 5 bases respectively, with 13 bases between them. A modified ARM-PCR protocol with three rounds of nested PCR amplified TCRbeta. Each CDR3 protein gets one entry after TCRdb re-called the multiplex PCR reads with MiXCR. The sample lists some 71,000 distinct CDR3 sequences, 55% to 75% seen once, with around 9.6% in the top ten. The receptor was derived from a woman in her 40s with non-small cell lung cancer. The genes are TRBV29-1 and TRBJ1-6; D gene unclear. What was sequenced was lung tumor tissue. Here the CDR3 DNA reads TGCAGCATTGCGGAGAACGATAATTCACCCCTCCACTTT. Translated: CSIAENDNSPLHF.